Shown below are 4 T cell receptor beta chains from a single sample sequenced in a study of OX40 agonist ivuxolimab in advanced cancers. The assay was immunoSEQ multiplex PCR, and TCRdb's table has in-frame clones only and misses some. The table has 74,000 or so clones, around 91% seen once. The sequenced sample was CD4+ or CD8+ T cells sorted from blood, obtained in a trial of the OX40 agonist ivuxolimab. The receptor source for this set is an adult with an advanced solid tumor such as melanoma, head and neck, liver or kidney cancer.

The CDR3 nucleotides are TGTGCCAGCAGTTTAGAGGGGGCTTGGGGCTACACCTTC. This sequence encodes CASSLEGAWGYTF. The chain joins TRBV28 to TRBJ1-2; 7 bases map to TRBD1. The CDR3 runs 13 residues. J was trimmed by 8 bases and V by 2 bases; bases with no gene match: 5. Germline V gene lookup returns CDR1 MDHEN and CDR2 SYDVKM.

The rearrangement uses TRBV27 and TRBJ2-7; D uncertain. The CDR3 runs 13 residues. The V and J ends lost 3 bases and 1 base respectively, with 7 bases between them. Germline CDR1 reads MNHEY; CDR2 reads SMNVEV (reference sequence). The CDR3 nucleotides are TGTGCCAGCAGTTTTGACGTTTCCTACGAGCAGTACTTC. As protein: CASSFDVSYEQYF.

This clone was found a few times. The chain couples TRBV5-1 to TRBJ1-1, with TRBD1 matching over 7 bases. CDR1 SGHRS and CDR2 YFSETQ come from the germline V gene. The CDR3 runs 14 residues. J was trimmed by 7 bases and V by 0 bases; bases with no gene match: 6. CDR3 region: CASSLGDSNYEAFF. The DNA of the CDR3 is TGCGCCAGCAGCTTGGGGGACAGCAATTATGAAGCTTTCTTT.

The chain employs TRBV27 and TRBJ2-6, with D unresolved. V lost 1 base and J lost 0, with 4 bases in between. The CDR3 has 15 residues. Germline loops: CDR1 MNHEY, CDR2 SMNVEV (reference sequence). This chain's CDR3 is CASSLLASGANVLTF. The CDR3 region has the DNA TGTGCCAGCAGTTTATTAGCCTCTGGGGCCAACGTCCTGACTTTC.